These T cell receptor beta chains were read from a single sample in a study of blood T cell repertoires in COVID-19. The method was immunoSEQ multiplex PCR; TCRdb's version includes in-frame clones alone and lacks a portion of them. The top ten clones hold approximately 4.8% of a sample with hundreds of thousands of clones, more than 75% of them seen once. Sequenced input: peripheral blood. Every receptor here comes from a man aged 50-59 years with acute or convalescent COVID-19. CDR3s include the opening cysteine and the closing phenylalanine or tryptophan. The D gene is left open where the match is weak. Only some rows state a clone size, as once, few, many or a class for expanded clones.

d_gene: TRBD1; v_gene: TRBV11-2; j_gene: TRBJ1-2; abundance: once; CDR3aa: CASSSLDRAVHGYTF; CDR3nt: TGTGCCAGCAGCTCCCTGGACAGGGCCGTCCATGGCTACACCTTC
d_gene: .; v_gene: TRBV5-1; j_gene: TRBJ2-1; abundance: .; CDR3aa: CASSLGQGRGNEQFF; CDR3nt: TGCGCCAGCAGCTTGGGACAGGGGAGGGGGAATGAGCAGTTCTTC
d_gene: TRBD1; v_gene: TRBV5-1; j_gene: TRBJ1-1; abundance: .; CDR3aa: CASSLEDRMKAEAFF; CDR3nt: TGCGCCAGCAGCTTGGAGGACAGGATGAAGGCTGAAGCTTTCTTT
d_gene: TRBD2; v_gene: TRBV30; j_gene: TRBJ2-5; abundance: .; CDR3aa: CAWRKPGLARETQYF; CDR3nt: TGTGCCTGGAGGAAACCGGGACTAGCTAGGGAGACCCAGTACTTC
d_gene: TRBD1; v_gene: TRBV7-8; j_gene: TRBJ2-1; abundance: few; CDR3aa: CASSYGTGIYNEQFF; CDR3nt: TGTGCCAGCAGCTACGGGACAGGGATCTACAATGAGCAGTTCTTC
d_gene: .; v_gene: TRBV5-6; j_gene: TRBJ2-3; abundance: .; CDR3aa: CASSLRAGSTDTQYF; CDR3nt: TGTGCCAGCAGCTTGAGGGCGGGGAGCACAGATACGCAGTATTTT
d_gene: TRBD1; v_gene: TRBV5-1; j_gene: TRBJ1-1; abundance: .; CDR3aa: CASSAGTDLGTEAFF; CDR3nt: TGCGCCAGCAGCGCCGGGACAGACCTTGGAACTGAAGCTTTCTTT
d_gene: .; v_gene: TRBV5-1; j_gene: TRBJ1-1; abundance: .; CDR3aa: CASSLERTENTEAFF; CDR3nt: TGCGCCAGCAGCCTAGAGCGGACGGAGAACACTGAAGCTTTCTTT
d_gene: .; v_gene: TRBV3-1/TRBV3-2; j_gene: TRBJ1-2; abundance: .; CDR3aa: CASSLTGPNYGYTF; CDR3nt: TGTGCCAGCAGTCTGACAGGCCCTAACTATGGCTACACCTTC
d_gene: TRBD1; v_gene: TRBV7-7; j_gene: TRBJ2-3; abundance: .; CDR3aa: CASSLGAGTGGDTQYF; CDR3nt: TGTGCCAGCAGCTTAGGTGCTGGGACAGGCGGCGATACGCAGTATTTT
d_gene: .; v_gene: TRBV6-6; j_gene: TRBJ2-1; abundance: .; CDR3aa: CASSYPGPMNNEQFF; CDR3nt: TGTGCCAGCAGTTACCCAGGTCCGATGAACAATGAGCAGTTCTTC
d_gene: TRBD1; v_gene: TRBV7-2; j_gene: TRBJ1-4; abundance: .; CDR3aa: CASSNRGNNEKLFF; CDR3nt: TGTGCCAGCAGCAACAGGGGGAACAATGAAAAACTGTTTTTT
d_gene: .; v_gene: TRBV25-1; j_gene: TRBJ1-4; abundance: .; CDR3aa: CASSARGRTNEKLFF; CDR3nt: TGTGCCAGCAGTGCCCGGGGTCGGACTAATGAAAAACTGTTTTTT
d_gene: .; v_gene: TRBV5-8; j_gene: TRBJ1-1; abundance: .; CDR3aa: CASSLAGSRLEAFF; CDR3nt: TGTGCCAGCAGCTTGGCCGGATCTAGACTTGAAGCTTTCTTT
d_gene: .; v_gene: TRBV6-1; j_gene: TRBJ2-3; abundance: .; CDR3aa: CASSGLSGPFPDTQYF; CDR3nt: TGTGCCAGCAGTGGACTATCGGGCCCATTCCCGGATACGCAGTATTTT
d_gene: TRBD1; v_gene: TRBV5-1; j_gene: TRBJ1-3; abundance: .; CDR3aa: CASSLSGTGGFSSGNTIYF; CDR3nt: TGCGCCAGCAGCTTGTCGGGGACAGGGGGCTTCAGCTCTGGAAACACCATATATTTT
d_gene: TRBD1; v_gene: TRBV6-6; j_gene: TRBJ1-1; abundance: .; CDR3aa: CASSLPPGQKNTEAFF; CDR3nt: TGTGCCAGCAGCCTCCCCCCGGGACAGAAGAACACTGAAGCTTTCTTT
d_gene: TRBD1; v_gene: TRBV5-4; j_gene: TRBJ1-6; abundance: .; CDR3aa: CASSPPGTGKANSPLHF; CDR3nt: TGTGCCAGCAGCCCACCCGGGACAGGGAAAGCCAATTCACCCCTCCACTTT
d_gene: TRBD1; v_gene: TRBV29-1; j_gene: TRBJ2-1; abundance: .; CDR3aa: CSAWTGVMDEQFF; CDR3nt: TGCAGCGCATGGACAGGGGTTATGGATGAGCAGTTCTTC
d_gene: .; v_gene: TRBV7-3; j_gene: TRBJ1-2; abundance: .; CDR3aa: CASSRLQFYGYTF; CDR3nt: TGTGCCAGCAGCCGCCTACAGTTCTATGGCTACACCTTC
d_gene: TRBD1; v_gene: TRBV6-6; j_gene: TRBJ2-2; abundance: .; CDR3aa: CASRRGQGETGELFF; CDR3nt: TGTGCCAGCAGGAGGGGACAGGGAGAAACCGGGGAGCTGTTTTTT
d_gene: .; v_gene: TRBV7-6; j_gene: TRBJ2-1; abundance: .; CDR3aa: CASSLNPGGSYNEQFF; CDR3nt: TGTGCCAGCAGCTTGAACCCCGGAGGGTCCTACAATGAGCAGTTCTTC
d_gene: .; v_gene: TRBV15; j_gene: TRBJ2-3; abundance: few; CDR3aa: CATSITYRDTQYF; CDR3nt: TGTGCCACCAGCATAACCTACAGGGATACGCAGTATTTT
d_gene: TRBD2; v_gene: TRBV6-5; j_gene: TRBJ2-3; abundance: .; CDR3aa: CASTSSGGLTDTQYF; CDR3nt: TGTGCCAGCACTTCTAGCGGGGGGCTGACAGATACGCAGTATTTT
d_gene: .; v_gene: TRBV7-7; j_gene: TRBJ2-1; abundance: .; CDR3aa: CASSLGGPGNEQFF; CDR3nt: TGTGCCAGCAGCTTAGGGGGGCCGGGGAATGAGCAGTTCTTC
d_gene: TRBD1; v_gene: TRBV23-1; j_gene: TRBJ1-4; abundance: .; CDR3aa: CASRQGDGATNEKLFF; CDR3nt: TGCGCCAGCAGACAGGGGGACGGGGCAACTAATGAAAAACTGTTTTTT
d_gene: .; v_gene: TRBV3-1/TRBV3-2; j_gene: TRBJ1-6; abundance: .; CDR3aa: CASSLRQAETLHF; CDR3nt: TGTGCCAGCAGCCTAAGACAGGCCGAGACCCTCCACTTT
d_gene: .; v_gene: TRBV7-9; j_gene: TRBJ1-1; abundance: .; CDR3aa: CASSIGHVNTEAFF; CDR3nt: TGTGCCAGCAGCATTGGACACGTGAACACTGAAGCTTTCTTT
d_gene: TRBD2; v_gene: TRBV19; j_gene: TRBJ2-3; abundance: .; CDR3aa: CASSIDRGGDADTQYF; CDR3nt: TGTGCCAGTAGTATAGATCGCGGGGGGGATGCAGATACGCAGTATTTT
d_gene: .; v_gene: TRBV3-1/TRBV3-2; j_gene: TRBJ1-6; abundance: .; CDR3aa: CASRAFWASPLHF; CDR3nt: TGTGCCAGCAGGGCCTTCTGGGCTTCACCCCTCCACTTT
d_gene: .; v_gene: TRBV18; j_gene: TRBJ1-2; abundance: .; CDR3aa: CASSPPGRGYGYTF; CDR3nt: TGTGCCAGCTCACCTCCTGGGAGAGGCTATGGCTACACCTTC
d_gene: .; v_gene: TRBV7-6; j_gene: TRBJ1-1; abundance: .; CDR3aa: CASSLVGRVDTEAFF; CDR3nt: TGTGCCAGCAGCTTAGTAGGCAGGGTGGACACTGAAGCTTTCTTT
d_gene: TRBD1; v_gene: TRBV24-1; j_gene: TRBJ1-2; abundance: .; CDR3aa: CATSDRTGRGYTF; CDR3nt: TGTGCCACCAGTGATAGGACAGGGCGCGGCTACACCTTC
d_gene: .; v_gene: TRBV3-1/TRBV3-2; j_gene: TRBJ1-6; abundance: .; CDR3aa: CASSRKNRVSPLHF; CDR3nt: TGTGCCAGCAGCCGCAAAAACAGGGTTTCACCCCTCCACTTT
d_gene: TRBD1; v_gene: TRBV4-2; j_gene: TRBJ1-2; abundance: .; CDR3aa: CASSPTQGAAQTYGYTF; CDR3nt: TGTGCCAGCAGCCCTACCCAGGGGGCGGCCCAAACCTATGGCTACACCTTC
d_gene: .; v_gene: TRBV7-7; j_gene: TRBJ2-7; abundance: .; CDR3aa: CASSLAVGGSGEQYF; CDR3nt: TGTGCCAGCAGCTTAGCAGTCGGGGGTAGCGGCGAGCAGTACTTC
d_gene: TRBD1; v_gene: TRBV25-1; j_gene: TRBJ1-2; abundance: .; CDR3aa: CASSELDRRSYTF; CDR3nt: TGTGCCAGCAGTGAATTGGACAGGAGGAGCTACACCTTC
d_gene: .; v_gene: TRBV19; j_gene: TRBJ1-1; abundance: .; CDR3aa: CASSAQGTTGTEAFF; CDR3nt: TGTGCCAGTAGTGCTCAGGGGACTACGGGGACTGAAGCTTTCTTT
d_gene: .; v_gene: TRBV5-1; j_gene: TRBJ1-2; abundance: .; CDR3aa: CASSPVVETADYGYTF; CDR3nt: TGCGCCAGCAGCCCGGTGGTCGAGACAGCAGACTATGGCTACACCTTC
d_gene: .; v_gene: TRBV6-6; j_gene: TRBJ1-1; abundance: .; CDR3aa: CASSDSNDEAFF; CDR3nt: TGTGCCAGCAGTGACAGTAATGATGAAGCTTTCTTT
d_gene: TRBD1; v_gene: TRBV2; j_gene: TRBJ1-5; abundance: few; CDR3aa: CASIRDRTSNQPQHF; CDR3nt: TGTGCCAGCATAAGGGACAGGACGAGCAATCAGCCCCAGCATTTT
d_gene: .; v_gene: TRBV12-3/TRBV12-4; j_gene: TRBJ1-1; abundance: .; CDR3aa: CASKFSTTEAFF; CDR3nt: TGTGCCAGCAAGTTTTCAACTACTGAAGCTTTCTTT
d_gene: .; v_gene: TRBV18; j_gene: TRBJ1-5; abundance: .; CDR3aa: CASSPGNSNQPQHF; CDR3nt: TGTGCCAGCTCGCCGGGGAATAGCAATCAGCCCCAGCATTTT
d_gene: .; v_gene: TRBV6-1; j_gene: TRBJ2-7; abundance: .; CDR3aa: CASSESFVVSSYEQYF; CDR3nt: TGTGCCAGCAGTGAATCCTTTGTTGTCAGCTCCTACGAGCAGTACTTC
d_gene: .; v_gene: TRBV7-7; j_gene: TRBJ2-7; abundance: .; CDR3aa: CASSLAGGAEQYF; CDR3nt: TGTGCCAGCAGCTTAGCAGGCGGCGCCGAGCAGTACTTC
d_gene: .; v_gene: TRBV29-1; j_gene: TRBJ1-1; abundance: .; CDR3aa: CSETRYTEAFF; CDR3nt: TGCAGCGAAACAAGATACACTGAAGCTTTCTTT
d_gene: .; v_gene: TRBV5-5; j_gene: TRBJ2-1; abundance: .; CDR3aa: CASSLDPSSYNEQFF; CDR3nt: TGTGCCAGCAGCTTGGACCCCAGCTCCTACAATGAGCAGTTCTTC
d_gene: .; v_gene: TRBV4-1; j_gene: TRBJ1-5; abundance: .; CDR3aa: CASSQGGSGLRKIDQPQHF; CDR3nt: TGCGCCAGCAGCCAAGGAGGATCAGGGCTGAGAAAAATAGATCAGCCCCAGCATTTT
d_gene: .; v_gene: TRBV5-1; j_gene: TRBJ2-3; abundance: .; CDR3aa: CASSPTSRSTDTQYF; CDR3nt: TGCGCCAGCAGCCCGACTAGTCGTAGCACAGATACGCAGTATTTT
d_gene: .; v_gene: TRBV3-1/TRBV3-2; j_gene: TRBJ1-2; abundance: once; CDR3aa: CASSQGRRRQDYGYTF; CDR3nt: TGTGCCAGCAGCCAAGGGCGTCGCAGGCAGGACTATGGCTACACCTTC
d_gene: TRBD1; v_gene: TRBV7-2; j_gene: TRBJ1-5; abundance: .; CDR3aa: CASSPDREGWQPQHF; CDR3nt: TGTGCCAGCAGCCCGGACAGGGAGGGATGGCAGCCCCAGCATTTT
d_gene: .; v_gene: TRBV19; j_gene: TRBJ2-2; abundance: .; CDR3aa: CASSIGSWAGAKTGELFF; CDR3nt: TGTGCCAGTAGTATTGGGTCTTGGGCAGGGGCAAAGACCGGGGAGCTGTTTTTT
d_gene: TRBD1; v_gene: TRBV2; j_gene: TRBJ1-1; abundance: .; CDR3aa: CASRDQGATEAFF; CDR3nt: TGTGCCAGCAGGGACCAGGGGGCGACTGAAGCTTTCTTT